The 26 T cell receptor beta chains below all came from one sample that was sequenced in a study of follicular helper T cells after annual influenza vaccination. Libraries were prepared by immunoSEQ multiplex PCR; TCRdb keeps only in-frame clonotypes and omits some of them. The sample carries 9,500 to 15,000 clones, approximately 80% recorded once. Sample time point: 2015-2016 season, pre-vaccination. Material: CXCR5+ CD38- circulating T follicular helper cells from blood, obtained on the day of influenza vaccination. Documented subset: circulating Tfh, non-naive CD4+CXCR5+PD-1+ (ICOS+CD38+ or ICOS-CD38-). The receptors here all came from an adult who received the influenza vaccine.

This chain joins TRBV6-1 and TRBJ1-4, with unresolved D. V lost 6 bases and J 0 bases, leaving 5 bases between the germline ends. Per the germline V gene, CDR1 is MNHNS and CDR2 is SASEGT. This CDR3 has 13 residues. CDR3 sequence reads: CASRETTNEKLFF. The CDR3, as DNA: TGTGCCAGCAGGGAGACAACTAATGAAAAACTGTTTTTT.

The V call is TRBV19, the J call TRBJ1-1; maybe TRBD1 (6 bases). Per the germline V gene, CDR1 is LNHDA and CDR2 is SQIVND (reference sequence). The CDR3 is made up of 14 amino acids. V dropped 6 bases and J dropped 5 bases, with 16 bases sitting between them. This CDR3 reads CASSIEWGRTEAFF. CDR3 coding DNA: TGTGCCAGTAGCATCGAATGGGGGCGAACTGAAGCTTTCTTT.

The J gene is TRBJ2-2, the V gene TRBV2; no firm D call. The CDR3 sequence is 15 residues long. Germline V gene lookup returns CDR1 SNHLY and CDR2 FYNNEI. Trimming pared 5 bases from V and 5 bases from J, leaving 15 bases between. CDR3 in amino acids: CASSKAIAGTGELFF. The CDR3 DNA reads as TGTGCCAGCAGTAAGGCGATCGCCGGTACCGGGGAGCTGTTTTTT.

V gene TRBV18 combines with J gene TRBJ2-2; TRBD1 is a possible D gene (6 bases). The CDR3 extends over 16 amino acids. CDR1 and CDR2 (germline): KGHSH, LQKENI. Deletions cut 2 bases from V and 1 base from J, with 11 bases between. The CDR3 protein is CASSPVAGVNTGELFF. The CDR3 nucleotides are TGTGCCAGCTCACCAGTAGCAGGGGTGAACACCGGGGAGCTGTTTTTT.

The rearrangement joins TRBV7-5 to TRBJ1-1. TRBV7-5 is classified as a pseudogene. CDR3 length equals 13 residues. The CDR3 DNA is TGTGCCAGAAGCTTATGGGAGGGCACTGAAGCTTTCTTT. Translation gives CARSLWEGTEAFF.

In its sample, this clone was seen a few times. The V and J genes are TRBV7-6 and TRBJ1-6; 7 bases fit TRBD1. The CDR3 has 15 residues. The V gene end was trimmed by 6 bases and the J gene end by 8 bases; junction bases not matched to a gene: 10. Germline V gene data show CDR1 as SGHVS and CDR2 as FNYEAQ. DNA of the CDR3: TGTGCCAGCAGTGGACAGGCCGTGGACGATTCACCCCTCCACTTT. Translation gives CASSGQAVDDSPLHF.

As DNA, the CDR3 is TGCGCCAGCAGCCTCAACACGGGGGAGACGGCCCAGTACTTC. It yields the protein CASSLNTGETAQYF. The V and J genes are TRBV4-1 and TRBJ2-5; possible D gene TRBD2, 6 bases. CDR1 and CDR2 (germline): MGHRA, YSYEKL. CDR3 length: 14 amino acids. The V and J ends lost 4 bases and 9 bases respectively, with 18 bases between them.

The J gene is TRBJ2-3, the V gene TRBV11-2; TRBD2 might be the D (7 bases). V was cut by 4 bases and J by 5 bases, with 19 bases left in between. This CDR3 is 16 amino acids long. The V gene's germline CDR1 is SGHAT and CDR2 FQNNGV. The CDR3: CASSSLGSGGQDTQYF. The CDR3 coding sequence is TGTGCCAGCAGCTCCTTGGGGTCGGGGGGCCAAGATACGCAGTATTTT.

The chain employs TRBV6-6 and TRBJ1-5; D is possibly TRBD1 (6 bases). Germline loops: CDR1 MNHNY, CDR2 SVGAGI (reference sequence). Between the trimmed V and J ends, which lost 7 bases and 4 bases, there was a span of 17 bases. The CDR3 is 15 residues long. The CDR3 bases are TGTGCCAGCACCGCGGCGGGGGCTGAGAATCAGCCCCAGCATTTT. This translates into CASTAAGAENQPQHF.

The chain is built from TRBV5-6 and TRBJ1-1; D may be TRBD1 (5 bases). The CDR3 covers 16 residues. Trimming cost V 0 bases and J 1 base, with 13 bases left between them. Germline values: CDR1 SGHDT, CDR2 YYEEEE. This CDR3 is CASSLVGGYANTEAFF. The CDR3 DNA follows: TGTGCCAGCAGCTTGGTCGGGGGGTACGCGAACACTGAAGCTTTCTTT.

The chain is built from TRBV28 and TRBJ1-1, with 7 bases matching TRBD1. The CDR3 has 15 amino acids. The ends lost 6 bases at V and 7 bases at J; junction bases unmatched: 14. Germline V gene data show CDR1 as MDHEN and CDR2 as SYDVKM. For the CDR3, the DNA is TGTGCCAGCAGGAGAGGCACGACAGGGTCAAGTGAAGCTTTCTTT. It yields the protein CASRRGTTGSSEAFF.

The rearrangement uses TRBV11-2 and TRBJ1-1; 8 nucleotides agree with TRBD1. Germline values: CDR1 SGHAT, CDR2 FQNNGV. V dropped 5 bases and J dropped 5; count of bases not matched to a gene: 10. There are 15 residues in the CDR3. The CDR3 DNA is TGTGCCAGCAGCCCCTCGAGGACAGGGACGACTGAAGCTTTCTTT. It is translated as CASSPSRTGTTEAFF.

The chain joins TRBV4-3 to TRBJ2-1; D gene uncertain. There are 15 residues in the CDR3. Trimming took off 0 bases at V and 10 bases at J, with 16 bases between the two ends. CDR1 and CDR2 (germline): LGHNA, YSLEER. The CDR3 DNA is TGCGCCAGCAGCCAAGATAACGGCTATATAGGAGAGCAGTTCTTC. Protein sequence: CASSQDNGYIGEQFF.

The rearrangement links TRBV7-2 to TRBJ2-1; 8 bases map to TRBD2. The CDR3 length is 17 residues. CDR1 and CDR2 from the germline V gene are SGHTA and FQGNSA. Trimming took 1 base from V and 1 from J; bases not matched to a gene: 6. The CDR3 coding sequence is TGTGCCAGCAGCTTAGAATCCGCGGGGGGTTCCTACAATGAGCAGTTCTTC. Encoded protein: CASSLESAGGSYNEQFF.

The chain carries TRBV19 and TRBJ2-4; D is possibly TRBD1 or TRBD2 (5 bases each). This CDR3 comprises 14 residues. Germline CDR1 reads LNHDA; CDR2 reads SQIVND (reference sequence). V lost 3 bases to trimming and J lost 9 bases, with 15 bases between them. The CDR3 nucleotides read TGTGCCAGTAGTATGAGACTTACGAGGGGCATTCAGTACTTC. It specifies CASSMRLTRGIQYF.

This chain uses TRBV5-1 with TRBJ2-4; 10 positions agree with TRBD1. The germline V gene encodes CDR1 SGHRS and CDR2 YFSETQ. This CDR3 is built from 16 residues. The junction had 7 bases not matched to a gene; V was cut back by 3 bases and J by 4 bases. CDR3 nucleotides: TGCGCCAGCAGCTCTTCAGGACAGGGGGGTAAAAACATTCAGTACTTC. This encodes CASSSSGQGGKNIQYF.

The chain uses TRBV7-3 and TRBJ1-1, with D hard to call. Germline loops: CDR1 SGHTA, CDR2 FQGTGA. CDR3 length: 13 residues. The ends were cut back, 1 base at V and 5 bases at J, with 8 bases in the middle. CDR3 amino acids: CASSLKWNTEAFF. In nucleotides, the CDR3 is TGTGCCAGCAGCTTAAAGTGGAATACTGAAGCTTTCTTT.

This clone has just a few counts. The CDR3 DNA sequence: TGCGCCAGCAGCTTGGGACCGAGCTCCTATAATTCACCCCTCCACTTT. Translating it yields CASSLGPSSYNSPLHF. This chain connects TRBV5-1 to TRBJ1-6; D remains ambiguous. The CDR3 is 16 residues long. Germline loops: CDR1 SGHRS, CDR2 YFSETQ. V was shortened by 0 bases and J by 0 bases, with 7 bases between the two germline ends.

The chain uses TRBV28 and TRBJ1-4; unclear D gene. Germline loops: CDR1 MDHEN, CDR2 SYDVKM. V lost 6 bases, J lost 0 bases, and 5 bases lay in between. This CDR3 is 13 amino acids long. The CDR3 here is CASSEATNEKLFF. As DNA, the CDR3 is TGTGCCAGCAGCGAGGCAACTAATGAAAAACTGTTTTTT.

This chain links TRBV18 with TRBJ2-1; maybe TRBD2 (7 bases). Looked up from germline, CDR1 is KGHSH and CDR2 is LQKENI. V was clipped by 0 bases and J by 5 bases, with 14 bases between them. This CDR3 is 16 amino acids long. The CDR3 DNA reads as TGTGCCAGCTCACCACCGGGCGGGGGCGGAAACAATGAGCAGTTCTTC. Protein: CASSPPGGGGNNEQFF.

This sequence joins TRBV5-6 and TRBJ1-4; 7 positions agree with TRBD1. The germline CDR1 and CDR2 sequences are SGHDT and YYEEEE. The V gene end was trimmed by 3 bases and the J gene end by 5 bases; junction bases not matched to a gene: 7. This CDR3 is 15 amino acids long. The CDR3 nucleotides read TGTGCCAGCAGCTCCGGGGGACAGCTAAATGAAAAACTGTTTTTT. Its translation: CASSSGGQLNEKLFF.

The sample holds a few counts of this clone. The rearrangement joins TRBV9 to TRBJ2-5, with TRBD2 as a possible D gene (6 bases). Trimming stripped 4 bases from V and 1 base from J, with 17 bases between. From germline, CDR1 is SGDLS and CDR2 YYNGEE. There are 16 residues in the CDR3. The DNA of the CDR3 is TGTGCCAGCAGCCTAGGGTCGGGGGACCCCCAAGAGACCCAGTACTTC. Its protein product is CASSLGSGDPQETQYF.

The V gene is TRBV18, the J gene TRBJ1-2; perhaps TRBD1 as D (6 bases). CDR3 length: 12 amino acids. Germline V gene sequence: CDR1 KGHSH, CDR2 LQKENI. V was cut by 5 bases and J by 8 bases, with 12 bases left in between. This chain's CDR3 is CASSAGEEGYTF. The CDR3 region has the DNA TGTGCCAGCTCAGCAGGGGAGGAAGGCTACACCTTC. The full variable domain, completed using reference TRBV18 and TRBJ1-2, is NAGVMQNPRHLVRRRGQEARLRCSPMKGHSHVYWYRQLPEEGLKFMVYLQKENIIDESGMPKERFSAEFPKEGPSILRIQQVVRGDSAAYFCASSAGEEGYTFGSGTRLTVV.

V gene TRBV7-2 combines with J gene TRBJ1-3; TRBD1 might be the D (5 bases). Germline CDR1 SGHTA, CDR2 FQGNSA. The CDR3 loop spans 15 amino acids. V was pared by 3 bases and J by 8 bases, with 17 bases between. The CDR3 spells CASSLGPGRLYTIYF. The CDR3 nucleotides are TGTGCCAGCAGCTTGGGCCCAGGGCGCCTATACACCATATATTTT.

This chain connects TRBV6-5 to TRBJ1-1; TRBD1 agrees at 7 bases. There are 13 residues in the CDR3. Germline CDR1 and CDR2: MNHEY and SVGAGI. Trimming took 6 bases from V and 8 from J; bases not matched to a gene: 9. CDR3 DNA: TGTGCCAGCAGCAGGAAAGGGGGCGCCGAAGCTTTCTTT. It specifies CASSRKGGAEAFF.

This chain links TRBV30 with TRBJ2-5; possibly TRBD2 for D (6 bases). The CDR3 sequence is 15 residues long. CDR1 and CDR2 (germline): GTSNPN, SVGIG (reference sequence). V gave up 3 bases and J gave up 2 bases, with 16 bases separating them. The CDR3 bases are TGTGCCTGGAGAGTGGGGGGTGCGATACAAGAGACCCAGTACTTC. It translates to CAWRVGGAIQETQYF.